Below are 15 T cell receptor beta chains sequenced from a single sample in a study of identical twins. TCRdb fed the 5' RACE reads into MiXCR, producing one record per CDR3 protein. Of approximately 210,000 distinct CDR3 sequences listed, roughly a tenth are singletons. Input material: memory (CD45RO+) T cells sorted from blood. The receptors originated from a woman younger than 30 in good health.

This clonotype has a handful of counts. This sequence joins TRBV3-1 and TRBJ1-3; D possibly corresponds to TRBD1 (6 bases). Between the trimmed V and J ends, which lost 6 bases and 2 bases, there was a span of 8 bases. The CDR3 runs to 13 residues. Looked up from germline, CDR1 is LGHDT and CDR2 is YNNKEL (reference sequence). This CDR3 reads CASRHRAGNTIYF. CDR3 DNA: TGTGCCAGCAGGCACAGGGCTGGAAACACCATATATTTT.

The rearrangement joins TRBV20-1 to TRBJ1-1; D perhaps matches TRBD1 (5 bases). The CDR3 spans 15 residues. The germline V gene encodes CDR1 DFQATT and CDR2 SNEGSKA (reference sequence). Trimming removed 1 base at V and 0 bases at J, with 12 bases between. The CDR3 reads CSARAGTAMNTEAFF. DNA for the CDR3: TGCAGTGCTAGAGCCGGGACTGCAATGAACACTGAAGCTTTCTTT.

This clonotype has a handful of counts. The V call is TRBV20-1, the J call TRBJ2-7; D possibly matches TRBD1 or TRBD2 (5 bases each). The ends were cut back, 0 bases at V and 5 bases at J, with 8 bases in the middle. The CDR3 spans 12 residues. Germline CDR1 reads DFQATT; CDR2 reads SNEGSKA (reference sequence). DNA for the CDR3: TGCAGTGCTAGAGATGGGACCGACGAGCAGTACTTC. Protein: CSARDGTDEQYF.

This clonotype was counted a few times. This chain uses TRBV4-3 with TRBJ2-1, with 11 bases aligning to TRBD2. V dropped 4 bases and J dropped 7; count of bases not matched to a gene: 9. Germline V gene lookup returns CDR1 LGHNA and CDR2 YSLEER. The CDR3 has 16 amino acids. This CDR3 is CASSPGLADSGNEQFF. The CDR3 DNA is TGCGCCAGCAGCCCGGGACTAGCGGATTCTGGGAATGAGCAGTTCTTC.

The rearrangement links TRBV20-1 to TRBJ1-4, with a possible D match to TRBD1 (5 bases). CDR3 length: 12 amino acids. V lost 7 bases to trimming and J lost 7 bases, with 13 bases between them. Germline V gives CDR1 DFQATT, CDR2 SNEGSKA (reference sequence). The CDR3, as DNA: TGCAGTGTTTGGGGGTTCGGTGAAAAACTGTTTTTT. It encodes CSVWGFGEKLFF.

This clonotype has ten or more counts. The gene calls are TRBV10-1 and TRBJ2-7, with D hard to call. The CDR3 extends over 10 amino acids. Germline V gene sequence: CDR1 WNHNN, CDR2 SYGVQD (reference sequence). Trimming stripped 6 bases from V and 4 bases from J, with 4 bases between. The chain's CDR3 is CASRQYEQYF. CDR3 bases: TGCGCCAGCAGACAATACGAGCAGTACTTC.

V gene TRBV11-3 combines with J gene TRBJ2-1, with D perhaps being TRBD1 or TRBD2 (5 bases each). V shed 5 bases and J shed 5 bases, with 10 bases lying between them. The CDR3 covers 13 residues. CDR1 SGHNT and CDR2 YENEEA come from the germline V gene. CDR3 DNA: TGTGCCAGCAGCACGGGACCTAACAATGAGCAGTTCTTC. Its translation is CASSTGPNNEQFF.

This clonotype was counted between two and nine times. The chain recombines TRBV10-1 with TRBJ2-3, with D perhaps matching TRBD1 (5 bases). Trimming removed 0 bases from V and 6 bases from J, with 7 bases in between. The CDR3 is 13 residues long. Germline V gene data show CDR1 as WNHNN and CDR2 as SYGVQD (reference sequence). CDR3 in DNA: TGCGCCAGCAGTGAGTCGACAGCGGATACGCAGTATTTT. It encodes CASSESTADTQYF.

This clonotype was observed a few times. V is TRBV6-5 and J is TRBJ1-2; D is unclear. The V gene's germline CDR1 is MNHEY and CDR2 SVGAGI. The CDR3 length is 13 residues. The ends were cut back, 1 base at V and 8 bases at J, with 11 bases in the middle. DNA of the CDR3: TGTGCCAGCAGTTACTTGGGGAGAGGAGGCTACACCTTC. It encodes CASSYLGRGGYTF.

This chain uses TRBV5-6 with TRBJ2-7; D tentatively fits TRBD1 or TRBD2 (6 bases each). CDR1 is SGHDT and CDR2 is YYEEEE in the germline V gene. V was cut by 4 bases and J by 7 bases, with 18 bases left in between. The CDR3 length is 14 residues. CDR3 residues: CASSLPGQRGEQYF. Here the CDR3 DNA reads TGTGCCAGCAGCCTGCCGGGACAACGGGGGGAGCAGTACTTC.

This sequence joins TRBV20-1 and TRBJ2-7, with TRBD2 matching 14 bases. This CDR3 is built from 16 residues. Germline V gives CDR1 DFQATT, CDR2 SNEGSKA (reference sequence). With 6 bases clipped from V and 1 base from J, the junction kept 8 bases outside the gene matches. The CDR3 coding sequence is TGCAGTGCGGCTGGGACTAGCGGGAGCTTATCCTACGAGCAGTACTTC. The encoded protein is CSAAGTSGSLSYEQYF.

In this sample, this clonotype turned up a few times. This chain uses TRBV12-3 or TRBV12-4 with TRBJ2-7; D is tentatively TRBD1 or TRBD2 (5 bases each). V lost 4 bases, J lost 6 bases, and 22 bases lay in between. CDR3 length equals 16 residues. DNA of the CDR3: TGTGCCAGCAGTTCGCGGGCCTACCAGTGGGGGAGCGAGCAGTACTTC. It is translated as CASSSRAYQWGSEQYF.

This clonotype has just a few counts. The CDR3 nucleotides are TGCAGCGCTAGGGGTAGCACTGAAGCTTTCTTT. Amino acid sequence: CSARGSTEAFF. The gene calls are TRBV29-1 and TRBJ1-1; possibly TRBD1 for D (5 bases). This CDR3 contains 11 residues. Germline CDR1 and CDR2: SQVTM and ANQGSEA. V lost 7 bases to trimming and J lost 4 bases, with 10 bases between them.

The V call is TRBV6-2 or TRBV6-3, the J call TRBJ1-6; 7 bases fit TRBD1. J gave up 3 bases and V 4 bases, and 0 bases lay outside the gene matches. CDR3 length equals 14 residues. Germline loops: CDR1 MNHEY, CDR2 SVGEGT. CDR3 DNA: TGTGCCAGCAGTTGGGACAGCTATAATTCACCCCTCCACTTT. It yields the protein CASSWDSYNSPLHF.

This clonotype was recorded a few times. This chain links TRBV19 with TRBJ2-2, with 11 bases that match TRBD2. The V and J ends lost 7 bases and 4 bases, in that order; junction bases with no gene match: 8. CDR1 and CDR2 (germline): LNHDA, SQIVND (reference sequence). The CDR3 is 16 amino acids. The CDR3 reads CASIPPGLAGTGELFF. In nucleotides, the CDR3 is TGTGCCAGTATCCCCCCTGGACTAGCGGGCACCGGGGAGCTGTTTTTT.